This T cell receptor (beta chain) was sequenced in a study of T cells after somatic rescue of genetic block. The CDR3 is 15 amino acids. The J segment lost 7 bases and the V segment lost 7 bases, leaving 13 bases of the junction unmatched. Looked up from germline, CDR1 is SGHRS and CDR2 is YFSETQ. Assay used: immunoSEQ multiplex PCR; TCRdb lists only in-frame clones, some missing. The sample has about 67,000 clones, 90% to 95% seen once. The receptor's source is a man aged 35 to 55. The chain uses TRBV5-1 and TRBJ2-1; 8 bases are shared with TRBD2. The sequenced material came from peripheral blood mononuclear cells (PBMCs). CDR3 protein: CASGPWDGTRNEQFF. The CDR3 DNA sequence: TGCGCCAGCGGCCCCTGGGACGGGACTAGGAATGAGCAGTTCTTC.